The clone carrying this T cell receptor (beta chain) was seen more than once but under ten times. The sample belongs to a study of lymphopenia after photon versus proton radiotherapy. Measured with immunoSEQ multiplex PCR; TCRdb has only the in-frame clones, and not every one. The sample shows more than 20,000 clones, roughly 85% of them seen only once. Germline V gene sequence: CDR1 PRHDT, CDR2 FYEKMQ (reference sequence). The CDR3 spans 17 residues. The V gene end was trimmed by 4 bases and the J gene end by 3 bases; junction bases not matched to a gene: 11. The sample in question was peripheral blood, obtained from a patient treated with photon-based radiotherapy. V gene TRBV13 combines with J gene TRBJ2-3, with TRBD2 identical over 9 bases. The sequence was collected from a man aged 60 to 69 with pancreatic cancer. DNA for the CDR3: TGTGCCAGCAGCTCCCCTAAGGGGGCGGGGGGGACAGATACGCAGTATTTT. Protein: CASSSPKGAGGTDTQYF.